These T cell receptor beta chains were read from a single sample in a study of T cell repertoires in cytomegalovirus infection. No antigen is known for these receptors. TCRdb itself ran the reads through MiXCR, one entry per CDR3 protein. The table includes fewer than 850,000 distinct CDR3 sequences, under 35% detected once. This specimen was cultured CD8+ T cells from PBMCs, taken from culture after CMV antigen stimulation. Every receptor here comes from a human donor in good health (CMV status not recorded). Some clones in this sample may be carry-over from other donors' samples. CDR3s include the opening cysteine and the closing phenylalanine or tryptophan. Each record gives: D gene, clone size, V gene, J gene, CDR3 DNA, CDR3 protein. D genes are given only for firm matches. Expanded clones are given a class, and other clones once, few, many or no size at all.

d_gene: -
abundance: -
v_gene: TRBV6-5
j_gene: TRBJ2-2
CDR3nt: TGTGCCAGCAGTTACGGGAGGGGGGAGCTGTTTTTT
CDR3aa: CASSYGRGELFF

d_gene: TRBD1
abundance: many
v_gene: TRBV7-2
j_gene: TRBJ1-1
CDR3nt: TGTGCCAGCAGCTCCCGGGACAGGAACACTGAAGCTTTCTTT
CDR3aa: CASSSRDRNTEAFF

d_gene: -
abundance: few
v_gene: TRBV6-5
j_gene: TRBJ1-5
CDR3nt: TGTGCCACCAGACAGAGCGGGATCAATCAGCCCCAGCATTTT
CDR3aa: CATRQSGINQPQHF

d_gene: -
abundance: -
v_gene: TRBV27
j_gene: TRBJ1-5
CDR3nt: TGTGCCAGCAGTTTCGGGACGGATCAGCCCCAGCATTTT
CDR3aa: CASSFGTDQPQHF

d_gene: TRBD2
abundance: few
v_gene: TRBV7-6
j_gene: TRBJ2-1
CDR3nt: TGTGCCAGCAGCGCTCCTGGGACTAGCGGATACAATGAGCAGTTCTTC
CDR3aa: CASSAPGTSGYNEQFF

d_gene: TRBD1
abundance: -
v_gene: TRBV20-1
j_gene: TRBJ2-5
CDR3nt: TGCAGTTTCCTAGACAGGGGCGGCCAGACCCAGTACTTC
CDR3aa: CSFLDRGGQTQYF

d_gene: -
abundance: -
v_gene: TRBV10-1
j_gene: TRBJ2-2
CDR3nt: TGCGCCAGCAGTGAGTCGTTTCTAGCAGCGAACACCGGGGAGCTGTTTTTT
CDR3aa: CASSESFLAANTGELFF

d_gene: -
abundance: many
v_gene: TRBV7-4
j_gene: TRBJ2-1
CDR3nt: TGTGCCAGTTGGGGTGACTCGAGCTCCTACAATGAGCAGTTCTTC
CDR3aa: CASWGDSSSYNEQFF

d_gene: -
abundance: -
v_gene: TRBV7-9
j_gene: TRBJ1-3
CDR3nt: TGTGCCAGCAGCTTCCGGTCCGCAGAACGCTCTGGAAACACCATATATTTT
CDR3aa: CASSFRSAERSGNTIYF

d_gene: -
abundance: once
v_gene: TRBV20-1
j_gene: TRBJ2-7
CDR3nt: TGCAGTGCTAGCGGCGGTTCCTACGAGCAGTACTTC
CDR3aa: CSASGGSYEQYF

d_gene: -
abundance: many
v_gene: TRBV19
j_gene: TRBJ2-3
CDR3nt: TGTGCCAGTGAAGAAGGGGGAATGCAAGGACTTCCTAGCACAGATACGCAGTATTTT
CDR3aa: CASEEGGMQGLPSTDTQYF

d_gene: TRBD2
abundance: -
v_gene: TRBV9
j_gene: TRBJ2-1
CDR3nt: TGTGCCAGCAGCGTAGAGGGTACTAGCGGGACGTACAATGAGCAGTTCTTC
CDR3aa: CASSVEGTSGTYNEQFF

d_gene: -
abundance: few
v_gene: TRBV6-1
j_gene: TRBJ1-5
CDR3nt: TGTGCCAGCAGTGAAAGCGATTTTAGCAATCAGCCCCAGCATTTT
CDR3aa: CASSESDFSNQPQHF

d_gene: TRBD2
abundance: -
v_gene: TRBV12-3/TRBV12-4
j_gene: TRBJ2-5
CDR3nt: TGTGCCAGCTTTACGACTAGCGGGGATCAAGAGACCCAGTACTTC
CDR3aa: CASFTTSGDQETQYF

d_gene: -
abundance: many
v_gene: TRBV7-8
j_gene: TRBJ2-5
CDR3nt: TGTGCCAGCAGCTTAGAGGGATGGGGGCGCTGGGAGACCCAGTACTTC
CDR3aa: CASSLEGWGRWETQYF

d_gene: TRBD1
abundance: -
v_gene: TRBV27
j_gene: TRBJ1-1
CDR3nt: TGTGCCAGCAGCCGGGACAGGGGCCCGGGGACTGAAGCTTTCTTT
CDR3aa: CASSRDRGPGTEAFF

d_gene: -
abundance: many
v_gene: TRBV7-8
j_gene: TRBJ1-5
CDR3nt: TGTGCCAGCAGCTCCCGCACGGAACGCAATCAGCCCCAGCATTTT
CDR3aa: CASSSRTERNQPQHF

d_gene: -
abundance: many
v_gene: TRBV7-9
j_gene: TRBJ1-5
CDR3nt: TGTGCCAGCAGCTTAGAGTTGGGCGGAAGCAATCAGCCCCAGCATTTT
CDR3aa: CASSLELGGSNQPQHF

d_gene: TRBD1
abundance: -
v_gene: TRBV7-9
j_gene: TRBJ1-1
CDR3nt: TGTGCCAGCAGCTTAGTTGGGACAGGGGTGGCTGAAGCTTTCTTT
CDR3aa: CASSLVGTGVAEAFF

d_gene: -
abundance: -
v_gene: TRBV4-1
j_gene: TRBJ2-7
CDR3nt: TGCGCCAGCAGCCAACCAAGGGATGGGGGGTCCCCCTACGAGCAGTACTTC
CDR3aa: CASSQPRDGGSPYEQYF

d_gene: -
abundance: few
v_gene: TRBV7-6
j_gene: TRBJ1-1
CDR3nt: TGTGCCAGCAGCCCGGCAGACAGCGCCCAGAACACTGAAGCTTTCTTT
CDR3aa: CASSPADSAQNTEAFF

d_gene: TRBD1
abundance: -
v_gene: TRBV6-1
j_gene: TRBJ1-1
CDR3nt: TGTGCCAGCAGTGAACGAGCAGGGGGCATCGGTGAAGCTTTCTTT
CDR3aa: CASSERAGGIGEAFF

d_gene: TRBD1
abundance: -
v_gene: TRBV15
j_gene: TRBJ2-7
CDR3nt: TGTGCCACCAGCAGAGATGGGAACAGGGGCTACGAGCAGTACTTC
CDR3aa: CATSRDGNRGYEQYF

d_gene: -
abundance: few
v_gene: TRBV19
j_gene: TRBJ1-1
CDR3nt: TGTGCCAGTAGTTTAATGGATGGTTACACTGAAGCTTTCTTT
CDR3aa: CASSLMDGYTEAFF

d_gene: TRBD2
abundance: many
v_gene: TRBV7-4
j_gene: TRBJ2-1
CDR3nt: TGTGCCAGCAGCTTAGCGAAAGGACTAGCGGGGATTTCTAGCTCCTACAATGAGCAGTTCTTC
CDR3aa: CASSLAKGLAGISSSYNEQFF

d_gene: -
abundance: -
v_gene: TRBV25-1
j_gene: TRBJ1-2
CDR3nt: TGTGCCAGCCGAAGGGGCTTTGGCTACACCTTC
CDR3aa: CASRRGFGYTF

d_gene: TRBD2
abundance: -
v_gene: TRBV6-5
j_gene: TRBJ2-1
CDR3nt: TGTGCCAGCAGCTTGGGACTAGACGGTGAGCAGTTCTTC
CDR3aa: CASSLGLDGEQFF

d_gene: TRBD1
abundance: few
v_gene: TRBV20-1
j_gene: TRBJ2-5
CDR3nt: TGCAGTGCATCCCGGACAGGGGCGGAGGAGACCCAGTACTTC
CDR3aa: CSASRTGAEETQYF

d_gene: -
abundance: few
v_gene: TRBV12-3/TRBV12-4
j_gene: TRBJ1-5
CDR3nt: TGTGCCAGCAGTCCAGGCCACGGTCAGCCCCAGCATTTT
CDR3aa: CASSPGHGQPQHF

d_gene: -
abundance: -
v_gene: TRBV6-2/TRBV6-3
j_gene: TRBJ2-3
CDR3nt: TGTGCCAGCGGAAGGTACCTCACAGATACGCAGTATTTT
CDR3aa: CASGRYLTDTQYF

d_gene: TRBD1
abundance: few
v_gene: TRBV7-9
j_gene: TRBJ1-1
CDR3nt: TGTGCCAGCAGCCTACCGGGACAGGGGACTGAAGCTTTCTTT
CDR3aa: CASSLPGQGTEAFF

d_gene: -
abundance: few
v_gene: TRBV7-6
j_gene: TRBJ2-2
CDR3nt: TGTGCTAGCAGCTGGGCAGAGAACACCGGGGAGCTGTTTTTT
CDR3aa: CASSWAENTGELFF

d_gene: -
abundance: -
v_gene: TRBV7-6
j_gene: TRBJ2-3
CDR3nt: TGTGCCAGCAGCACGAAGGGAAATCCCACAGATACGCAGTATTTT
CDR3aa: CASSTKGNPTDTQYF

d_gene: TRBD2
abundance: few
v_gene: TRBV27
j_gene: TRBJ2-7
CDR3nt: TGTGCCAGCAATCCGGGGGGTCTAACCTACGAGCAGTACTTC
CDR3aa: CASNPGGLTYEQYF

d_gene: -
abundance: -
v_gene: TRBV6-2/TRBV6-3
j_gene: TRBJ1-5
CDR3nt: TGTGCCAGCAGTTACTTAGTCCAAGGGGTTAGCAATCAGCCCCAGCATTTT
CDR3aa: CASSYLVQGVSNQPQHF

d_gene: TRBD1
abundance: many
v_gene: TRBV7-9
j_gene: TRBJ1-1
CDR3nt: TGTGCCAGCAGCCCTGACAGGGGGTCGAGAACTGAAGCTTTCTTT
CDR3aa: CASSPDRGSRTEAFF

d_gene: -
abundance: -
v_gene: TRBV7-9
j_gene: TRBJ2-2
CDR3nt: TGTGCCAGCAGCTCCAGCATCAGTAGCGGGAACACCGGGGAGCTGTTTTTT
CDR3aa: CASSSSISSGNTGELFF

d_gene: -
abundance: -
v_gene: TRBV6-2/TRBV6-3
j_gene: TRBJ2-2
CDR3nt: TGTGCCAGCAGTTACTCTAGTGACCAGATATACACCGGGGAGCTGTTTTTT
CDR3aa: CASSYSSDQIYTGELFF

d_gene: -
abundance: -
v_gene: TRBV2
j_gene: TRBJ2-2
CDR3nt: TGTGCCATCCTACAGGGCACCGGGGAGCTGTTTTTT
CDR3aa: CAILQGTGELFF

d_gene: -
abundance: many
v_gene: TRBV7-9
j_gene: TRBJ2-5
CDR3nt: TGTGCCAGCATCCCGAGCGGTCAAGAGACCCAGTACTTC
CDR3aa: CASIPSGQETQYF

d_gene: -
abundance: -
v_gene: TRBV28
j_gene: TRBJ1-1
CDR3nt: TGTGCCAGCAGCACCGTAGGGCATTCTACGACTGAAGCTTTCTTT
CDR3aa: CASSTVGHSTTEAFF

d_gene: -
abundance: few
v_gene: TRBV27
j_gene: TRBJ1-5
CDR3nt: TGTGCCAGCAGTTATTCCTCAGGGGAGGTTTCTCAGCCCCAGCATTTT
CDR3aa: CASSYSSGEVSQPQHF

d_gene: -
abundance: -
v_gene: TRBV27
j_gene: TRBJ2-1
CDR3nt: TGTGCCAGCAGCCTGGGGGCAGGGTTATTCAATGAGCAGTTCTTC
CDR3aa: CASSLGAGLFNEQFF

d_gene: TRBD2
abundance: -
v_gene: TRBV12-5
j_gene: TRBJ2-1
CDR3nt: TGTGCTAGTGGTTTTAGCGGGGGGGCCTACAATGAGCAGTTCTTC
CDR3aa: CASGFSGGAYNEQFF

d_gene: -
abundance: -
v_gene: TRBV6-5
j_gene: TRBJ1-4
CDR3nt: TGTGCCAGCAGTTACTCGAAGGGGCCGTCAACTAATGAAAAACTGTTTTTT
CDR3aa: CASSYSKGPSTNEKLFF

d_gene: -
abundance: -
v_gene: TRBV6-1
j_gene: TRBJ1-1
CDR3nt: TGTGCCAGCAGTGTGTACGGCCCTGAAGCTTTCTTT
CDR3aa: CASSVYGPEAFF

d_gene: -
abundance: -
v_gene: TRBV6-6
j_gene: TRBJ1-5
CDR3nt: TGTGCCAGCAGTCCCCCAGAAGGCAATCAGCCCCAGCATTTT
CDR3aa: CASSPPEGNQPQHF